The clone carrying this T cell receptor beta chain was detected a few times. Its antigen is unidentified. Overall study results and limits: The TCR gene usage of tumor memory CD4+ T cells clustered together with blood and lymph node memory CD4+ cells and with lymph node naive CD4+ cells.

Constant-region reverse primers amplified full-length variable regions, followed by semi-nested Nested Universal Primer A PCR. One entry per CDR3 protein results from TCRdb running MiXCR on the 5' RACE reads. This table holds approximately 29,000 distinct CDR3 sequences, about a quarter found once. V lost 3 bases and J lost 4; bases outside the gene matches: 3. Per the germline V gene, CDR1 is SGHTA and CDR2 is FQGNSA. The CDR3 covers 14 residues. This chain links TRBV7-2 with TRBJ2-1; 7 positions agree with TRBD2. The TCR comes from a female donor with breast cancer. Specimen: naive CD4+ T cells sorted from a lymph node. This sample's subset: naive CD4+ T cells, CD4+CD45RA+CD25-. The CDR3 is CASSLVGGYNEQFF. As DNA, the CDR3 is TGTGCCAGCAGCTTGGTGGGAGGGTACAATGAGCAGTTCTTC.